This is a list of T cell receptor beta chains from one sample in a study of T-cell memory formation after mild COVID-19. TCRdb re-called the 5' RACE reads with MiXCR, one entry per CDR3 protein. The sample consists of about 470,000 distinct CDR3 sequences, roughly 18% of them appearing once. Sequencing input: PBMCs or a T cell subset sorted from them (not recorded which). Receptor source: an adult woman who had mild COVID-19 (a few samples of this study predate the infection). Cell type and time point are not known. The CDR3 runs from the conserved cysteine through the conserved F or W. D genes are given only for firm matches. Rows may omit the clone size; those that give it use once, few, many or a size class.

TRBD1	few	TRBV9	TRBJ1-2	CASSPRTGDGYTF	TGTGCCAGCAGCCCTAGGACAGGGGATGGCTACACCTTC
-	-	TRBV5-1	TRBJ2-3	CASSPLGDPLSTDTQYF	TGCGCCAGCAGCCCGCTGGGGGACCCACTTAGCACAGATACGCAGTATTTT
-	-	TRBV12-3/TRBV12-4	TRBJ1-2	CASSPPPEGSNYGYTF	TGTGCCAGCAGTCCCCCTCCAGAAGGGTCTAACTATGGCTACACCTTC
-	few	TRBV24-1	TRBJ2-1	CATSIVNEQFF	TGTGCCACCAGTATAGTCAATGAGCAGTTCTTC
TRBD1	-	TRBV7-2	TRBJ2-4	CASSLDLVQGPLAKNIQYF	TGTGCCAGCAGCTTAGATTTGGTACAGGGGCCGTTAGCCAAAAACATTCAGTACTTC
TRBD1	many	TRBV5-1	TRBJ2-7	CASSLGDRAYEQYF	TGCGCCAGCAGCTTGGGGGACAGGGCCTACGAGCAGTACTTC
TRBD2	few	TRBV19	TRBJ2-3	CASRRLASTDTQYF	TGTGCCAGTCGAAGACTAGCCTCCACAGATACGCAGTATTTT
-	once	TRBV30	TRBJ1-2	CAWGRTASSRGYTF	TGTGCCTGGGGGAGGACAGCCAGTTCCCGTGGCTACACCTTC
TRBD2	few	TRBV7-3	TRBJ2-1	CASSLMPSGSVREQFF	TGTGCCAGCAGCTTAATGCCTAGCGGGAGTGTACGTGAGCAGTTCTTC
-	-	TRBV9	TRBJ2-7	CASSVGYGPTYEQYF	TGTGCCAGCAGCGTAGGTTATGGGCCAACCTACGAGCAGTACTTC